Listed here is a single T cell receptor (beta chain). This sample is drawn from a study of CD8 T cells in Susac syndrome. Patients with Susac syndrome met diagnostic criteria that were recently defined for definite or probable disease. The CDR3 is 15 residues long. Germline CDR1 and CDR2: MNHEY and SMNVEV (reference sequence). V shed 0 bases and J shed 1 base, with 9 bases lying between them. With random hexamers, reverse transcription was performed on roughly 0.5 to 1 ug of RNA. The amplification used immunoSEQ multiplex PCR on TCR beta CDR3; it spanned 54 Vbeta and 13 Jbeta. One entry per CDR3 protein, called by TCRdb with MiXCR from the immunoSEQ multiplex PCR reads. The sample holds 100,000 to 150,000 distinct CDR3 sequences, about 93% seen once.

The sequenced sample was CD8+ T cells from PBMCs. The chain combines TRBV27 with TRBJ2-5; D perhaps matches TRBD1 (5 bases). The receptor comes from a human donor with Susac syndrome. The CDR3 loop is CASSLSPGSQETQYF. The CDR3 coding sequence is TGTGCCAGCAGTTTATCCCCAGGGTCCCAAGAGACCCAGTACTTC.